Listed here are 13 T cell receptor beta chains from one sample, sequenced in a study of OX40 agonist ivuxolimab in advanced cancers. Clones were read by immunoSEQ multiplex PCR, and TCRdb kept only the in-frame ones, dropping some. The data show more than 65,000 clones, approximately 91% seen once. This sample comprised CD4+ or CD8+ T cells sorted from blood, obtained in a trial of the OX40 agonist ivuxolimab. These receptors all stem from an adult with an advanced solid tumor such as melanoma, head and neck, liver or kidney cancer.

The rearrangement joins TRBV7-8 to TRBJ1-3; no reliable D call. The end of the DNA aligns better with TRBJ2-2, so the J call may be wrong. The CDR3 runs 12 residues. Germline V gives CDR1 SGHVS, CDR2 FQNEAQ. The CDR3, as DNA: TGTGCCAGCAGTACGAACACCGGGGAGCTGTTTTTT. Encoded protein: CASSTNTGELFF.

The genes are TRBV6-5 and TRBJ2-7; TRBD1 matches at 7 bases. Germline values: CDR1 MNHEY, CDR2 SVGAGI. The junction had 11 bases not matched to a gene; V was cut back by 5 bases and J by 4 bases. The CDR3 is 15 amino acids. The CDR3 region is CASSAVRDSVYEQYF. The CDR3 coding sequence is TGTGCCAGCAGTGCCGTCCGGGACAGTGTTTACGAGCAGTACTTC.

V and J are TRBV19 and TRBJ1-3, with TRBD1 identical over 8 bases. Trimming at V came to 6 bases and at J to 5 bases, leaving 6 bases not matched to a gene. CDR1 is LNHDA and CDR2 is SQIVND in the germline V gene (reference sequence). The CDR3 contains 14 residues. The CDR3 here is CASRPGQARNTIYF. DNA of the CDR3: TGTGCCAGTAGGCCGGGACAGGCTCGAAACACCATATATTTT.

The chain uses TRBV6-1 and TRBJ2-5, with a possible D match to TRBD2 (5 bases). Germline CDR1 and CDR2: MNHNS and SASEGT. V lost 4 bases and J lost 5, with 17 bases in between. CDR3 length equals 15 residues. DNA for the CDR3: TGTGCCAGCAGTGCCGGACGGAAAACGGGGGAGACCCAGTACTTC. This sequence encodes CASSAGRKTGETQYF.

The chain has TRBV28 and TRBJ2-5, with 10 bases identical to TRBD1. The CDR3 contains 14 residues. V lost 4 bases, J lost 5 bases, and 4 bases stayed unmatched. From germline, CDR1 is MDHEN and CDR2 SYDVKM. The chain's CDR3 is CASSSTGGPETQYF. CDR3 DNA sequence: TGTGCCAGCAGTTCGACAGGGGGCCCGGAGACCCAGTACTTC. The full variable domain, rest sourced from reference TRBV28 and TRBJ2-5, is DVKVTQSSRYLVKRTGEKVFLECVQDMDHENMFWYRQDPGLGLRLIYFSYDVKMKEKGDIPEGYSVSREKKERFSLILESASTNQTSMYLCASSSTGGPETQYFGPGTRLLVL.

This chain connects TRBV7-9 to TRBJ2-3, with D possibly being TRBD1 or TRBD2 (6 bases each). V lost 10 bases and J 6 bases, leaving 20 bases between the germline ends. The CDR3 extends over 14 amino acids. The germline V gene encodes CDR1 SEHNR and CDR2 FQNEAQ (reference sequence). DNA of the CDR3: TGTGCCACGGGGGCCACAACTAGTTCTGATACGCAGTATTTT. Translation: CATGATTSSDTQYF.

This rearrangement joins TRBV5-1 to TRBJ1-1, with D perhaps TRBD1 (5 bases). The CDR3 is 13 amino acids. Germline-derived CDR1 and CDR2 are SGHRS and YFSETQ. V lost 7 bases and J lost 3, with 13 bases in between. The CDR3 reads CASLREADTEAFF. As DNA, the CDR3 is TGCGCCAGCCTCAGGGAGGCGGACACTGAAGCTTTCTTT.

In DNA form, the CDR3 reads TGTGCCAGCAGCTTCTCACTAGCGGGAGGAATAGATACGCAGTATTTT. Residues: CASSFSLAGGIDTQYF. The chain couples TRBV7-9 to TRBJ2-3, with 12 bases fitting TRBD2. Germline CDR1 is SEHNR and CDR2 is FQNEAQ (reference sequence). J was trimmed by 5 bases and V by 3 bases; bases with no gene match: 6. The CDR3 is 16 amino acids.

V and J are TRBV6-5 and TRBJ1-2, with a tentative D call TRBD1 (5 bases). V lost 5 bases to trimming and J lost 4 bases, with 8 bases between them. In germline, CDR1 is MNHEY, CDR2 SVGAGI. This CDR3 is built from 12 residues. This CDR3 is CASSPQGYGYTF. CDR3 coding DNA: TGTGCCAGCAGTCCGCAGGGCTATGGCTACACCTTC.

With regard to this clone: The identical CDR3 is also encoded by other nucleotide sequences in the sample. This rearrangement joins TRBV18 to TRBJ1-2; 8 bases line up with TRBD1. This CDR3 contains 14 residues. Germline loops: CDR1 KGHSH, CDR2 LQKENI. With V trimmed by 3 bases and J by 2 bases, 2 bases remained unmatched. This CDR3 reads CASSPTGENYGYTF. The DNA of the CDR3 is TGTGCCAGCTCACCGACAGGGGAAAACTATGGCTACACCTTC.

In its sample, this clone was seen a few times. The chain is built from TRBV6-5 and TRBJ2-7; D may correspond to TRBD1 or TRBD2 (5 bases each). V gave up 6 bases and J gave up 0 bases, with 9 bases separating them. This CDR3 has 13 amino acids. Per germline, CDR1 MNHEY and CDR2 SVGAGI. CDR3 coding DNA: TGTGCCAGCAGCAGGGACGGCTCCTACGAGCAGTACTTC. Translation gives CASSRDGSYEQYF.

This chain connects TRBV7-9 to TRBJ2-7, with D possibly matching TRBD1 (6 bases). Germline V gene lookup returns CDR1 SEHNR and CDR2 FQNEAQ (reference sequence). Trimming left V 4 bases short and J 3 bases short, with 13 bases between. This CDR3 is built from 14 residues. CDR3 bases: TGTGCCAGCAGCTCAGGGGTTTATCTCTACGAGCAGTACTTC. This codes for CASSSGVYLYEQYF. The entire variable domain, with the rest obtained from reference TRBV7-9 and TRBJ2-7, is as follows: DTGVSQNPRHKITKRGQNVTFRCDPISEHNRLYWYRQTLGQGPEFLTYFQNEAQLEKSRLLSDRFSAERPKGSFSTLEIQRTEQGDSAMYLCASSSGVYLYEQYFGPGTRLTVT.

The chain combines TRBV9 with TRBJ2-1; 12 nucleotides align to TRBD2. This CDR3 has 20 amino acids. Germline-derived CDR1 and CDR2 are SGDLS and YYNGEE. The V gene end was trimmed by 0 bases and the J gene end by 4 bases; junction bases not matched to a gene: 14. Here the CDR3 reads CASSVGSSGRAELNYNEQFF. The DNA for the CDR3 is TGTGCCAGCAGCGTAGGTTCTAGCGGGAGGGCCGAATTGAATTACAATGAGCAGTTCTTC.